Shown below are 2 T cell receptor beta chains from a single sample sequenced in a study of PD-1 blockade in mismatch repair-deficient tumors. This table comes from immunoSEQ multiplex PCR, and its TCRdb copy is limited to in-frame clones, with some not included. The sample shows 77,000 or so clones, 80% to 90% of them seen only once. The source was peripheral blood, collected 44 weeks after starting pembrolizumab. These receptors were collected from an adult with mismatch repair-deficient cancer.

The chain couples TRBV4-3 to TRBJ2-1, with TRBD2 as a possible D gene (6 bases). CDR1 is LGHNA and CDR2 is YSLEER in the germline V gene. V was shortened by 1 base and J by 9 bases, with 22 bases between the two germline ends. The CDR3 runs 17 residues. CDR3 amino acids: CASSQGSGLRRGAEQFF. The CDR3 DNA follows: TGCGCCAGCAGCCAAGGGAGCGGACTTCGGAGGGGCGCTGAGCAGTTCTTC.

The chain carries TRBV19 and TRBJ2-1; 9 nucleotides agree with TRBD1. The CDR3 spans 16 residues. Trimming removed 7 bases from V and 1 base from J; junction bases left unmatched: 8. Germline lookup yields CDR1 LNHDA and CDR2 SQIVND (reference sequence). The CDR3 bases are TGTGCCAGTAATAAAAAAGGGACAGGGTCCTACAATGAGCAGTTCTTC. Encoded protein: CASNKKGTGSYNEQFF.